These 5 T cell receptor beta chains were all obtained from the same sample, sequenced in a study of cytomegalovirus exposure and HLA in healthy donors (dated by TCRdb to the late 2010s). Library construction relied on the immunoSEQ multiplex PCR assay. The source is immuneACCESS, and TCRdb retained only in-frame sequences with V and J called. Part of the clones is not carried over; for the studies checked, unresolved V genes explain less than half of this, and the remainder is unexplained. The sample data list over 130,000 clones, and around 90% of these were observed just once. The ten top clones hold roughly 9.4% of the sample. Sequencing input: PBMCs. Receptors originate from a young man in good health and CMV-seropositive.

This clone was found once. The chain combines TRBV2 with TRBJ1-2; the match to TRBD1 covers 7 bases. Trimming took 7 bases from V and 8 from J; bases not matched to a gene: 10. CDR1 is SNHLY and CDR2 is FYNNEI in the germline V gene. The CDR3 runs to 13 residues. The chain's CDR3 is CASIEGGAGGYTF. The CDR3 coding sequence is TGTGCCAGCATAGAAGGGGGCGCAGGGGGCTACACCTTC.

The chain couples TRBV27 to TRBJ2-1; TRBD2 is a possible D gene (6 bases). V gave up 5 bases and J gave up 8 bases, with 16 bases separating them. The CDR3 totals 14 residues. Germline loops: CDR1 MNHEY, CDR2 SMNVEV (reference sequence). CDR3 nucleotide sequence: TGTGCCAGCAGTGGGCGACTAGTAAATGATGAGCAGTTCTTC. As protein: CASSGRLVNDEQFF.

V usage is TRBV6-5 and J usage is TRBJ1-2; 7 bases line up with TRBD1. Per germline, CDR1 MNHEY and CDR2 SVGAGI. The length of the CDR3 is 13 residues. V trimming: 5 bases; J trimming: 2 bases; junction bases outside the gene matches: 2. CDR3 nucleotide sequence: TGTGCCAGCAGTGGGACAGCGAACTATGGCTACACCTTC. This translates into CASSGTANYGYTF.

This chain connects TRBV29-1 to TRBJ2-1; a weak D match, TRBD1 (5 bases). The CDR3 extends over 13 amino acids. With 6 bases removed from V and 5 bases from J, the gap between germline ends came to 14 bases. In germline, CDR1 is SQVTM, CDR2 ANQGSEA. The CDR3 reads CSVETIRDNEQFF. The CDR3 region has the DNA TGCAGCGTCGAAACGATCAGGGACAATGAGCAGTTCTTC.

The chain uses TRBV2 and TRBJ2-2; no clear D gene. Germline CDR1 is SNHLY and CDR2 is FYNNEI. The CDR3 has 14 residues. V was cut by 4 bases and J by 4 bases, with 10 bases left in between. The CDR3 is CASSVGRATGELFF. The CDR3, as DNA: TGTGCCAGCAGTGTCGGTAGAGCCACCGGGGAGCTGTTTTTT. The full variable domain, its missing parts supplied by reference TRBV2 and TRBJ2-2, is EPEVTQTPSHQVTQMGQEVILRCVPISNHLYFYWYRQILGQKVEFLVSFYNNEISEKSEIFDDQFSVERPDGSNFTLKIRSTKLEDSAMYFCASSVGRATGELFFGEGSRLTVL.